Below, 23 T cell receptor beta chains from the same sample are listed, as sequenced in a study of human T cells and chemical hapten exposure. TCRdb reprocessed the RACE reads via MiXCR and lists one record per CDR3 protein. The sample lists tens of thousands of distinct CDR3 sequences, 6% to 7.5% occurring once. Time point noted: healthy volunteer bleed at 2 weeks. Unfractionated whole blood was the source of the extracted total RNA. The sequencing input was whole blood. These receptors originate from a human donor in good health. Some clones in this sample may be carry-over from other donors' samples.

The chain employs TRBV5-1 and TRBJ2-7, with D perhaps matching TRBD1 (5 bases). CDR1 is SGHRS and CDR2 is YFSETQ in the germline V gene. The CDR3 has 16 amino acids. Trimming stripped 0 bases from V and 1 base from J, with 14 bases between. CDR3 in DNA: TGCGCCAGCAGCTTGGCCACGACAGCATATTCCTACGAGCAGTACTTC. It codes for CASSLATTAYSYEQYF.

About this clonotype itself: A much larger clone lies a single base off, so this may be a read error. V is TRBV5-1 and J is TRBJ2-7; TRBD1 matches 7 bases. The CDR3 has 15 amino acids. CDR1 is SGHRS and CDR2 is YFSETQ in the germline V gene. CDR3 residues: CASSFHGTAPYEQNF. The CDR3 DNA reads TGCGCCAGCAGTTTTCACGGGACAGCCCCCTACGAGCAGAACTTC.

This clonotype occurred a few times. One junction end disagrees with the germline gene, perhaps due to a read error. The chain has TRBV10-3 and TRBJ1-2, with 12 bases lining up with TRBD1. The CDR3 consists of 15 residues. Per the germline V gene, CDR1 is ENHRY and CDR2 is SYGVKD. As DNA, the CDR3 is TGTGCCATCAGTAGAGGGACAGGGGGCTGTGATGGCGACACCTTC. This translates into CAISRGTGGCDGDTF.

This chain uses TRBV5-1 with TRBJ1-1; no clear D gene. Germline V gene sequence: CDR1 SGHRS, CDR2 YFSETQ. V lost 1 base, J lost 1 base, and 8 bases lay in between. The CDR3 has 14 residues. For the CDR3, the DNA is TGCGCCAGCAGCTTGCCGGGCCCGAACACTGAAGCTTTCTTT. Translating it yields CASSLPGPNTEAFF.

This clonotype showed up just a few times. J is TRBJ1-2 and V is TRBV10-2; possibly TRBD1 for D (6 bases). From germline, CDR1 is WSHSY and CDR2 SAAADI. Trimming cost V 8 bases and J 12 bases, with 19 bases left between them. This CDR3 has 12 amino acids. CDR3 loop: CASLKGDLGDTF. As DNA, the CDR3 is TGCGCCAGCCTTAAGGGGGATCTCGGCGACACCTTC.

This clonotype was detected many times. This chain joins TRBV3-1 and TRBJ2-2, with D tentatively TRBD2 (6 bases). The CDR3 loop spans 16 amino acids. Per the germline V gene, CDR1 is LGHDT and CDR2 is YNNKEL (reference sequence). Deletions cut 5 bases from V and 6 bases from J, with 19 bases between. CDR3 sequence: CASSGQPGVFSGELFF. The CDR3 nucleotides are TGTGCCAGCAGCGGCCAGCCGGGAGTGTTCTCCGGGGAGCTGTTTTTT. The whole variable domain, filled in from reference TRBV3-1 and TRBJ2-2, reads DTAVSQTPKYLVTQMGNDKSIKCEQNLGHDTMYWYKQDSKKFLKIMFSYNNKELIINETVPNRFSPKSPDKAHLNLHINSLELGDSAVYFCASSGQPGVFSGELFFGEGSRLTVL.

In this sample, this clonotype turned up a few times. The genes are TRBV15 and TRBJ1-2; the D is unclear. Germline V lookup: CDR1 LNHNV, CDR2 YYDKDF (reference sequence). CDR3 length: 16 residues. With 0 bases removed from V and 4 bases from J, the gap between germline ends came to 15 bases. This CDR3 is CATSREQLLPFYGYTF. Written as DNA, the CDR3 is TGTGCCACCAGCAGAGAACAGCTCCTACCCTTCTATGGCTACACCTTC.

This clonotype was counted many times. The rearrangement uses TRBV28 and TRBJ1-2, with 8 bases aligning to TRBD1. The CDR3 sequence is 13 residues long. Looked up from germline, CDR1 is MDHEN and CDR2 is SYDVKM. V lost 9 bases to trimming and J lost 0 bases; unmatched junction nucleotides: 3. The CDR3 loop reads CASGTGANYGYTF. The CDR3 DNA reads TGTGCCAGTGGGACAGGAGCTAACTATGGCTACACCTTC.

This clonotype was observed at least ten times. The chain has TRBV20-1 and TRBJ2-7; 9 bases agree with TRBD2. The V segment lost 4 bases and the J segment 2 bases; nucleotides outside the gene matches: 6. Germline CDR1 and CDR2: DFQATT and SNEGSKA (reference sequence). This CDR3 region has 14 residues. As DNA, the CDR3 is TGCAGTGCTAATGGCGGGAGGGAACCCTACGAGCAGTACTTC. Translated: CSANGGREPYEQYF.

To note about this clonotype: Just one base apart from a much larger clone, this may be a read error. The chain links TRBV3-1 to TRBJ2-7, with D possibly matching TRBD2 (6 bases). The germline gives CDR1 LGHDT, CDR2 YNNKEL (reference sequence). The CDR3 consists of 15 residues. Trimming removed 4 bases from V and 5 bases from J, with 18 bases in between. The CDR3 bases are TGTGCCAGCAGCCTTGTTCCAGGGCGGGACGACGAGCAGTACTTC. The encoded protein is CASSLVPGRDDEQYF.

This clonotype was counted at least ten times. V is TRBV20-1 and J is TRBJ2-1; the match to TRBD2 covers 14 bases. There are 13 residues in the CDR3. V lost 5 bases and J lost 11; bases outside the gene matches: 5. The germline CDR1 and CDR2 sequences are DFQATT and SNEGSKA (reference sequence). The CDR3 sequence: CSAWTSGRSQQFF. CDR3 sequence (DNA): TGCAGTGCTTGGACTAGCGGGAGGAGTCAGCAGTTCTTC.

The gene calls are TRBV30 and TRBJ2-5, with 8 positions matching TRBD2. Germline lookup yields CDR1 GTSNPN and CDR2 SVGIG (reference sequence). The J segment lost 5 bases and the V segment lost 1 base, leaving 6 bases of the junction unmatched. CDR3 length equals 14 residues. In DNA, the CDR3 is TGTGCCTGGAGTGCGGGACTAGTCTTCGAGACCCAGTACTTC. This sequence encodes CAWSAGLVFETQYF.

This clonotype was detected ten times or more. V and J are TRBV12-3 or TRBV12-4 and TRBJ2-7; 7 nucleotides match TRBD1. Losses at the gene ends were 5 bases for V and 2 bases for J; bases not matched to a gene: 9. The CDR3 has 15 amino acids. In DNA form, the CDR3 reads TGTGCCAGCAGTGCCAACGAACAGGGGCCCTACGAGCAGTACTTC. It encodes CASSANEQGPYEQYF.

The sample holds many counts of this clonotype. This chain joins TRBV7-9 and TRBJ1-1; D gene unclear. The CDR3 runs to 13 residues. Trimming stripped 1 base from V and 6 bases from J, with 9 bases between. Germline CDR1 and CDR2: SEHNR and FQNEAQ (reference sequence). CDR3 bases: TGTGCCAGCAGCTTAGTTGGTGACCCTGAAGCTTTCTTT. Translation: CASSLVGDPEAFF.

The V gene is TRBV29-1, the J gene TRBJ1-2, with D possibly TRBD1 on 6 matching bases. This CDR3 has 13 residues. Germline V gene sequence: CDR1 SQVTM, CDR2 ANQGSEA. V shed 0 bases and J shed 8 bases, with 13 bases lying between them. DNA for the CDR3: TGCAGCGTTGAAGACCCCCGACAGGAGGGCTACACCTTC. This gives the protein CSVEDPRQEGYTF.

The chain combines TRBV4-2 with TRBJ2-5; 9 bases match TRBD2. Trimming cost V 0 bases and J 5 bases; bases outside gene matches: 7. The CDR3 loop spans 16 amino acids. Germline loops: CDR1 LGHNA, CDR2 YNFKEQ. CDR3 sequence: CASSQDRDSGSETQYF. In DNA, the CDR3 is TGTGCCAGCAGCCAAGATCGGGATAGCGGGAGTGAGACCCAGTACTTC.

This clonotype was found a few times. The chain combines TRBV29-1 with TRBJ1-2; TRBD1 might be the D (5 bases). This CDR3 is built from 13 residues. The germline V and J ends were trimmed by 7 bases and 0 bases, with 12 bases remaining between them. CDR1 and CDR2 from the germline V gene are SQVTM and ANQGSEA. The CDR3 region is CSGSQGTNYGYTF. The CDR3 region has the DNA TGCAGCGGCTCCCAGGGAACTAACTATGGCTACACCTTC.

This clonotype was counted a few times. The V call is TRBV5-5, the J call TRBJ2-3, with D unresolved. This CDR3 is built from 10 residues. Germline V gene lookup returns CDR1 SGHKS and CDR2 YYEKEE (reference sequence). Trimming left V 3 bases short and J 9 bases short, with 5 bases between. The CDR3 DNA sequence: TGTGCCAGCAGCTGGCGGACGCAGTATTTT. Translating it yields CASSWRTQYF.

This clonotype appeared many times. The V and J genes are TRBV10-3 and TRBJ1-2, with TRBD1 as a possible D gene (6 bases). This CDR3 is 14 amino acids long. CDR1 and CDR2 from the germline V gene are ENHRY and SYGVKD. V lost 7 bases and J 0 bases, leaving 12 bases between the germline ends. DNA of the CDR3: TGTGCCATCAAAGGCGCAGGGGCTAACTATGGCTACACCTTC. Translation: CAIKGAGANYGYTF.

This clonotype was picked up many times. The chain carries TRBV2 and TRBJ1-5; no clear D. CDR1 and CDR2 from the germline V gene are SNHLY and FYNNEI. V gave up 7 bases and J gave up 0 bases, with 13 bases separating them. This CDR3 spans 15 amino acids. The CDR3 DNA sequence: TGTGCCAGCATAGCGGACGGCCTTAGCAATCAGCCCCAGCATTTT. Translation gives CASIADGLSNQPQHF.

Note on this clonotype: This sequence may be a read error, since a much larger clone differs from it by one base. The chain links TRBV16 to TRBJ2-1; 8 bases are a match to TRBD2. The CDR3 has 15 amino acids. CDR1 KGHSY and CDR2 FQNENV come from the germline V gene. The CDR3: CAGSQIHAGGGEQFF. CDR3 DNA: TGTGCCGGCAGCCAAATTCACGCGGGGGGCGGTGAGCAGTTCTTC.

This clonotype was seen ten or more times. The genes are TRBV29-1 and TRBJ1-2, with 9 bases fitting TRBD1. Germline values: CDR1 SQVTM, CDR2 ANQGSEA. V was pared by 7 bases and J by 7 bases, with 7 bases of the junction left unmatched. The CDR3 has 12 residues. CDR3 nucleotide sequence: TGCAGCGCGGAACAGGGGGCAGGTGGCTACACCTTC. This codes for CSAEQGAGGYTF. The full variable domain, completed using reference TRBV29-1 and TRBJ1-2, is SAVISQKPSRDICQRGTSLTIQCQVDSQVTMMFWYRQQPGQSLTLIATANQGSEATYESGFVIDKFPISRPNLTFSTLTVSNMSPEDSSIYLCSAEQGAGGYTFGSGTRLTVV.

This rearrangement joins TRBV7-8 to TRBJ2-5; 7 bases line up with TRBD1. Trimming removed 0 bases from V and 2 bases from J; junction bases left unmatched: 3. The CDR3 is made up of 15 amino acids. CDR1 and CDR2 (germline): SGHVS, FQNEAQ. CDR3 residues: CASSLAGQKQETQYF. The CDR3 nucleotides are TGTGCCAGCAGCTTAGCGGGACAGAAACAAGAGACCCAGTACTTC.